Listed here are 18 T cell receptor beta chains from one sample, sequenced in a study of blood T cell repertoires in COVID-19. Only in-frame clones appear in the TCRdb table, and some are missing; sequencing was by immunoSEQ multiplex PCR. The data contain under 300,000 clones, less than 85% of them seen just once; the ten biggest clones take up 4.5% to 6%. The specimen was peripheral blood. The receptors shown here come from an elderly woman with active or convalescent COVID-19.

The genes are TRBV28 and TRBJ1-4; D is unclear. The CDR3 totals 13 residues. With 11 bases removed from V and 3 bases from J, the gap between germline ends came to 13 bases. Germline V gene data show CDR1 as MDHEN and CDR2 as SYDVKM. Here the CDR3 DNA reads TGTGCCGGTTCTCGGTCGCCTAATGAAAAACTGTTTTTT. Its protein is CAGSRSPNEKLFF.

The V gene is TRBV7-8, the J gene TRBJ2-5, with D perhaps matching TRBD1 (6 bases). The germline gives CDR1 SGHVS, CDR2 FQNEAQ. This CDR3 spans 15 amino acids. The V gene lost 5 bases and the J gene lost 2 bases, with 15 bases spanning the gap. The CDR3 region has the DNA TGTGCCAGCAGCACCTATACAGGGAGTCAAGAGACCCAGTACTTC. Translating it yields CASSTYTGSQETQYF.

The V gene is TRBV5-1, the J gene TRBJ1-4; 11 bases are a match to TRBD1. The trim removed 4 bases at V and 10 bases at J, leaving 15 bases unmatched. The germline V gene encodes CDR1 SGHRS and CDR2 YFSETQ. The CDR3 contains 17 residues. The CDR3 spells CASSGAPPGTGGGKLFF. DNA for the CDR3: TGCGCCAGCAGCGGAGCTCCCCCTGGGACAGGGGGTGGAAAACTGTTTTTT.

This chain connects TRBV30 to TRBJ2-7; tentative D call: TRBD1 (5 bases). The CDR3 consists of 11 residues. Germline-derived CDR1 and CDR2 are GTSNPN and SVGIG (reference sequence). The germline V and J ends were trimmed by 6 bases and 3 bases, with 9 bases remaining between them. CDR3 residues: CACDRDYEQYF. The DNA for the CDR3 is TGTGCCTGTGACAGAGACTACGAGCAGTACTTC.

The chain combines TRBV6-6 with TRBJ1-5; 7 nucleotides agree with TRBD1. The CDR3 is 16 residues long. CDR1 MNHNY and CDR2 SVGAGI come from the germline V gene (reference sequence). Trimming cost V 0 bases and J 4 bases; bases outside gene matches: 6. CDR3 DNA sequence: TGTGCCAGCAGTTACTCGCGACAGGGCTCGAATCAGCCCCAGCATTTT. Protein: CASSYSRQGSNQPQHF.

The V call is TRBV5-1, the J call TRBJ2-1; 12 bases agree with TRBD2. Germline V gives CDR1 SGHRS, CDR2 YFSETQ. Losses at the gene ends were 0 bases for V and 0 bases for J; bases not matched to a gene: 10. There are 20 residues in the CDR3. CDR3 sequence: CASSLVGTSGPSSSYNEQFF. DNA for the CDR3: TGCGCCAGCAGCTTGGTGGGGACTAGCGGGCCATCCAGCTCCTACAATGAGCAGTTCTTC.

The chain couples TRBV5-1 to TRBJ1-3; D may be TRBD1 (5 bases). V lost 0 bases and J 4 bases, leaving 17 bases between the germline ends. The germline CDR1 and CDR2 sequences are SGHRS and YFSETQ. The CDR3 is 17 amino acids. Here the CDR3 DNA reads TGCGCCAGCAGCTTGGTATCAGGGTCCGGTAGCGGAAACACCATATATTTT. The encoded protein is CASSLVSGSGSGNTIYF.

J is TRBJ1-1 and V is TRBV28, with D tentatively TRBD1 (5 bases). V lost 4 bases, J lost 3 bases, and 6 bases lay in between. This CDR3 contains 12 residues. Germline assignment: CDR1 MDHEN and CDR2 SYDVKM. Here the CDR3 reads CASSSGYTEAFF. The CDR3 region has the DNA TGTGCCAGCAGTTCAGGGTACACTGAAGCTTTCTTT. Supplemented by reference TRBV28 and TRBJ1-1, the full variable domain reads DVKVTQSSRYLVKRTGEKVFLECVQDMDHENMFWYRQDPGLGLRLIYFSYDVKMKEKGDIPEGYSVSREKKERFSLILESASTNQTSMYLCASSSGYTEAFFGQGTRLTVV.

The rearrangement links TRBV10-3 to TRBJ2-7; D is perhaps TRBD2 (5 bases). This CDR3 comprises 11 residues. CDR1 and CDR2 from the germline V gene are ENHRY and SYGVKD. V lost 10 bases and J lost 6, with 13 bases in between. This chain's CDR3 is CATAVRAEQYF. The CDR3, as DNA: TGTGCCACCGCCGTGCGGGCCGAGCAGTACTTC.

The table lists this clone with a count of one. The rearrangement joins TRBV4-2 to TRBJ2-3, with a weak D call TRBD2 (6 bases). CDR3 length: 15 amino acids. The V end lost 2 bases, the J end lost 0 bases, and 9 bases lay between the germline ends. Per the germline V gene, CDR1 is LGHNA and CDR2 is YNFKEQ. The CDR3 DNA sequence: TGTGCCAGCAGCCAATTAGGGACTAGCACAGATACGCAGTATTTT. This sequence encodes CASSQLGTSTDTQYF.

This clone showed up just a few times. V gene TRBV6-5 combines with J gene TRBJ1-5; 10 bases match TRBD1. V was pared by 6 bases and J by 7 bases, with 9 bases of the junction left unmatched. Germline lookup yields CDR1 MNHEY and CDR2 SVGAGI. The CDR3 runs 15 residues. DNA for the CDR3: TGTGCCAGCAGGACGCGGGACAGGGGTTCACAGCCCCAGCATTTT. Translated, it gives CASRTRDRGSQPQHF.

The rearrangement joins TRBV27 to TRBJ2-5, with a weak D call TRBD2 (6 bases). Germline CDR1 is MNHEY and CDR2 is SMNVEV (reference sequence). Trimming pared 3 bases from V and 4 bases from J, leaving 9 bases between. This CDR3 is built from 13 residues. The CDR3 DNA reads TGTGCCAGCAGTTTTAGGGGAGGAGAGACCCAGTACTTC. This codes for CASSFRGGETQYF.

The chain links TRBV28 to TRBJ1-1; D remains ambiguous. The CDR3 spans 13 residues. V dropped 6 bases and J dropped 11 bases, with 19 bases sitting between them. Per germline, CDR1 MDHEN and CDR2 SYDVKM. The DNA of the CDR3 is TGTGCCAGCAGGGGGAACCTGGCGGGGTTGGCTTTCTTT. This encodes CASRGNLAGLAFF.

The V gene is TRBV10-1, the J gene TRBJ1-5, with 7 bases aligning to TRBD1. Germline lookup yields CDR1 WNHNN and CDR2 SYGVQD (reference sequence). J lost 6 bases, V lost 4 bases, and 3 bases had no gene match. The CDR3 is 13 residues long. The CDR3 loop is CASSVDRAQPQHF. The CDR3 nucleotides read TGCGCCAGCAGTGTTGACAGGGCTCAGCCCCAGCATTTT.

In DNA, the CDR3 is TGTGCCAGCAGCCAAGCGCGGCTCGCGGAGACCCAGTACTTC. It specifies CASSQARLAETQYF. The chain recombines TRBV3-1 (or the pseudogene TRBV3-2) with TRBJ2-5; no reliable D call. The CDR3 length is 14 residues. The ends were cut back, 1 base at V and 5 bases at J, with 11 bases in the middle. CDR1 is LGHDT and CDR2 is YNNKEL in the germline V gene (reference sequence).

A few counts support this clone. This sequence joins TRBV9 and TRBJ1-5, with TRBD1 identical over 10 bases. V dropped 0 bases and J dropped 6; count of bases not matched to a gene: 3. Looked up from germline, CDR1 is SGDLS and CDR2 is YYNGEE. CDR3 size: 15 residues. This CDR3 is CASSVGQGAGQPQHF. CDR3 sequence (DNA): TGTGCCAGCAGCGTAGGACAGGGGGCGGGTCAGCCCCAGCATTTT. Based on the CDR3 plus reference TRBV9 and TRBJ1-5, the full variable domain is DSGVTQTPKHLITATGQRVTLRCSPRSGDLSVYWYQQSLDQGLQFLIQYYNGEERAKGNILERFSAQQFPDLHSELNLSSLELGDSALYFCASSVGQGAGQPQHFGDGTRLSIL.

This chain joins TRBV5-5 and TRBJ1-4, with D maybe TRBD1 (6 bases). Germline V gene sequence: CDR1 SGHKS, CDR2 YYEKEE (reference sequence). The CDR3 contains 14 residues. The V and J ends lost 3 bases and 7 bases respectively, with 13 bases between them. In DNA, the CDR3 is TGTGCCAGCAGCTCCGCGGGGGCCGGTGAAAAACTGTTTTTT. This gives the protein CASSSAGAGEKLFF.

CDR3 nucleotide sequence: TGTGCCAGCAGTTTACTAGGACAGGGGCAAGAGACCCAGTACTTC. Translated: CASSLLGQGQETQYF. This chain links TRBV27 with TRBJ2-5; TRBD1 matches at 9 bases. The CDR3 runs 15 residues. Germline loops: CDR1 MNHEY, CDR2 SMNVEV (reference sequence). The junction had 3 bases not matched to a gene; V was cut back by 2 bases and J by 2 bases.